What follows is one T cell receptor (beta chain) and its context. This clonotype came up once. Which antigen it targets is not known. No much larger clone exists at a distance of one base, and base qualities are not known. One read represents weak support. The sample belongs to a study of CD8 T cells in Susac syndrome (dated by TCRdb to between 2017 and 2020). Turning to the overall study: Whether CD8+ T cell activation and differentiation in Susac syndrome was antigen driven was tested using repertoire sequencing.

RNA was extracted using the RNeasy kit, and roughly 0.45 to 1 ug of the RNA was reverse transcribed with random hexamers. TCR beta CDR3 regions were amplified with the immunoSEQ multiplex PCR assay covering 54 Vbeta and 13 Jbeta segments. PCR amplification bias was corrected using a synthetic template baseline for primer optimization and computational correction. From the authors' description of their analysis: Reads were assigned to V, D and J genes according to IMGT and analyzed in immunoSEQ Analyzer, with only productive sequences retained. Clonality was calculated as one minus the Shannon entropy normalized by log2 of the number of productive unique sequences. For each patient and control, public and private clones were evaluated within the 100 most prevalent clones. Clones were defined as Susac-specific when absent from the healthy and MS cohorts, from approximately 1,100 published viral clones and from other ImmuneACCESS disease sequences. TCRdb itself trimmed the public reads at Q25 with fastp, ran MiXCR and retained productive beta chains. One record per CDR3 amino acid sequence lists the most common genes and DNA. TCRdb's processing, not the study's, gives the V and J calls here. The sample table shows about 180,000 distinct CDR3 sequences, and more than 90% are seen once. Of the sample, 0.093% falls within the top ten clones.

On the study overall, not on this receptor specifically: The number of individuals in the TCR sequencing and HLA analysis was recognized as being relatively small.

Peripheral blood CD8+ and CD4+ T cells from healthy donors, Susac syndrome patients and multiple sclerosis patients were profiled using high-throughput TCR beta sequencing. Treatment-naive patients with stable or active relapsing-remitting disease fulfilling revised McDonald criteria were used as multiple sclerosis controls. Bulk CD8+ and CD4+ T cells were purified magnetically by negative isolation, whereas CD8+ TEMRA cells were enriched by FACS. Blood was collected in EDTA tubes and processed within 24 hours, with PBMCs isolated through density gradient centrifugation. PBMCs destined for TCR sequencing were cryopreserved in liquid nitrogen and later thawed in a 37 °C water bath. A purity of at least 90% was achieved for sorted or isolated CD4+, CD8+ and CD8+ TEMRA cells. The CDR1 and CDR2 encoded by the germline V gene (reference sequence) are SGHNT and YYREEE. V loses 0 bases, J loses 5 bases, and the germline ends lie 6 bases apart. Taken from cysteine to phenylalanine, the CDR3 has 13 residues. Left in the record is the CDR3 DNA by itself, 39 bases read in frame from the first base.

This clonotype was obtained from a human donor with multiple sclerosis. Sample: CD4+ T cells from PBMCs. The V and J segments used are TRBV5-4 and TRBJ2-1, with the D gene not clear enough to name. The CDR3 in this case is CASSLGLDNEQFF. The nucleotide sequence is TGTGCCAGCAGCTTGGGACTCGACAATGAGCAGTTCTTC.